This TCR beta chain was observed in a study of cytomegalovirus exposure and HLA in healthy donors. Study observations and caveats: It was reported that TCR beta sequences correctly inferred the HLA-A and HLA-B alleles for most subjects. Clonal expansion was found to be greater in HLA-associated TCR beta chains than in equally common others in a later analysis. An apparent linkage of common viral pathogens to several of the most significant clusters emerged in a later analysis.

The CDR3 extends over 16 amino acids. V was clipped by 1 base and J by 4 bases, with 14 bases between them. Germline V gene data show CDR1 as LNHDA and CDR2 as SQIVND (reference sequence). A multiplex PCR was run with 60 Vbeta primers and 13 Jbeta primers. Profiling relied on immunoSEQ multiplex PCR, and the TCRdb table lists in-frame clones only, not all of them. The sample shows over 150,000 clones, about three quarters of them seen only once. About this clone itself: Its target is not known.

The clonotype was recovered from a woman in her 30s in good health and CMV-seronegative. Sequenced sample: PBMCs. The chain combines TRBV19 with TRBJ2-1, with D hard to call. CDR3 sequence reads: CASSIGSTASYNEQFF. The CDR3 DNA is TGTGCCAGTAGTATAGGCTCTACCGCCTCATACAATGAGCAGTTCTTC.